A single sample is the source of the 32 T cell receptor beta chains below, sequenced in a study of human T cells and chemical hapten exposure. Time point given: patch test 3, about 24 weeks after DPC sensitization. Stated treatment: therapeutic diphenylcyclopropenone sensitization with weekly scalp DPC. TCRdb recomputed calls from the RACE reads with MiXCR, one row per CDR3 protein. The repertoire holds about 190,000 distinct CDR3 sequences, with around 25% as singletons. This specimen was whole blood, taken in connection with sensitization to the hapten diphenylcyclopropenone (DPC). These receptors all come from a middle-aged woman with alopecia areata. Some clones in this sample may be carry-over from other donors' samples.

This clonotype was seen a few times. This chain connects TRBV15 to TRBJ2-3; D gene unclear. The CDR3 has 12 amino acids. The V gene's germline CDR1 is LNHNV and CDR2 YYDKDF (reference sequence). V lost 5 bases and J lost 1, with 4 bases in between. CDR3: CATSDRTDTQYF. CDR3 nucleotide sequence: TGTGCCACCAGCGATCGCACAGATACGCAGTATTTT.

This clonotype was detected once. This chain connects TRBV20-1 to TRBJ2-3, with TRBD2 matching over 8 bases. Per the germline V gene, CDR1 is DFQATT and CDR2 is SNEGSKA (reference sequence). The trim removed 4 bases at V and 4 bases at J, leaving 7 bases unmatched. The CDR3 has 14 amino acids. The CDR3 DNA reads TGCAGTGCTACGGACGGGAGGGCCGCAGATACGCAGTATTTT. Amino acid sequence: CSATDGRAADTQYF.

The genes are TRBV10-3 and TRBJ2-3; the match to TRBD2 covers 10 bases. The CDR3 has 15 residues. Losses at the gene ends were 6 bases for V and 4 bases for J; bases not matched to a gene: 7. Germline lookup yields CDR1 ENHRY and CDR2 SYGVKD. CDR3 DNA: TGTGCCATCAGGGAATCTAGCGGGAGTTCAGATACGCAGTATTTT. Translating gives CAIRESSGSSDTQYF.

This clonotype was observed a handful of times. V usage is TRBV4-2 and J usage is TRBJ1-5, with unresolved D. With 0 bases removed from V and 7 bases from J, the gap between germline ends came to 7 bases. Germline values: CDR1 LGHNA, CDR2 YNFKEQ. The CDR3 consists of 13 residues. The CDR3 is CASSQDPGQPQHF. DNA for the CDR3: TGTGCCAGCAGCCAAGATCCCGGGCAGCCCCAGCATTTT.

J is TRBJ2-7 and V is TRBV24-1; 7 bases match TRBD1. This CDR3 has 15 residues. J gave up 6 bases and V 2 bases, and 9 bases lay outside the gene matches. CDR1 and CDR2 from the germline V gene are KGHDR and SFDVKD. In DNA, the CDR3 is TGTGCCACCAGTGATTCCCGGGACAGCCTTAGCGAGCAGTACTTC. It yields the protein CATSDSRDSLSEQYF.

The V call is TRBV4-2, the J call TRBJ1-5; D unresolved. This CDR3 has 17 amino acids. The germline V gene encodes CDR1 LGHNA and CDR2 YNFKEQ. The V and J ends lost 0 bases and 4 bases respectively, with 16 bases between them. CDR3 loop: CASSQESRGRGNQPQHF. The CDR3 bases are TGTGCCAGCAGCCAAGAATCCCGGGGTCGCGGGAATCAGCCCCAGCATTTT.

The chain links TRBV18 to TRBJ2-1; no definite D call. There are 14 residues in the CDR3. Germline V lookup: CDR1 KGHSH, CDR2 LQKENI. With 0 bases removed from V and 8 bases from J, the gap between germline ends came to 11 bases. The CDR3 DNA reads TGTGCCAGCTCACCACCGATAACTAATCATGAGCAGTTCTTC. Amino acid sequence: CASSPPITNHEQFF.

A single count supports this clonotype. This sequence joins TRBV12-3 or TRBV12-4 and TRBJ2-3, with 7 bases aligning to TRBD2. Germline trimming cut 8 bases from V and 5 bases from J; bases unmatched to any gene: 13. The CDR3 spans 15 residues. The CDR3 region is CASSLVRTSLDTQYF. The CDR3 DNA reads as TGTGCCAGCTCCCTAGTACGGACTAGTCTAGATACGCAGTATTTT.

The DNA of the CDR3 is TGTGCCAGCAGCGCAAGAGGGATCAACTCCGAGCAGTACTTC. Translation: CASSARGINSEQYF. V usage is TRBV7-2 and J usage is TRBJ2-7; D is perhaps TRBD2 (5 bases). CDR1 and CDR2 from the germline V gene are SGHTA and FQGNSA. Trimming took 5 bases from V and 6 from J, leaving 17 bases between them. The CDR3 runs to 14 residues.

The chain is built from TRBV11-2 and TRBJ2-1; the D call may be TRBD1 or TRBD2 (5 bases each). V dropped 7 bases and J dropped 2 bases, with 15 bases sitting between them. The CDR3 is 15 residues long. Germline V lookup: CDR1 SGHAT, CDR2 FQNNGV. CDR3 protein: CASTRSREPYNEQFF. The DNA of the CDR3 is TGTGCCAGCACCCGTAGCAGGGAGCCCTACAATGAGCAGTTCTTC.

This clonotype has only a few counts. V is TRBV2 and J is TRBJ2-2; TRBD2 is a possible D gene (6 bases). The germline V gene has CDR1 SNHLY and CDR2 FYNNEI. The CDR3 loop spans 14 amino acids. The V and J ends lost 8 bases and 0 bases respectively, with 10 bases between them. The CDR3 protein is CASSSETNTGELFF. CDR3 bases: TGTGCCAGCTCTAGCGAGACGAACACCGGGGAGCTGTTTTTT.

This clonotype was observed a few times. The chain joins TRBV7-2 to TRBJ2-1, with unresolved D. V lost 4 bases and J 8 bases, leaving 15 bases between the germline ends. Per the germline V gene, CDR1 is SGHTA and CDR2 is FQGNSA. The CDR3 is made up of 14 amino acids. As DNA, the CDR3 is TGTGCCAGCAGCTCCCCTCAGGTCCCTTATGAGCAGTTCTTC. Amino acid sequence: CASSSPQVPYEQFF.

This clonotype was found many times. The chain is built from TRBV12-3 or TRBV12-4 and TRBJ1-5; 11 bases line up with TRBD1. J was trimmed by 4 bases and V by 5 bases; bases with no gene match: 7. This CDR3 has 16 residues. The CDR3: CASSSPGQGANQPQHF. CDR3 DNA sequence: TGTGCCAGCAGTAGCCCAGGACAGGGGGCGAATCAGCCCCAGCATTTT.

This clonotype was observed a handful of times. V is TRBV5-1 and J is TRBJ2-1; D gene unclear. Germline loops: CDR1 SGHRS, CDR2 YFSETQ. The V and J ends lost 1 base and 1 base respectively, with 12 bases between them. The CDR3 runs 16 residues. The CDR3: CASSLTPSVSYNEQFF. In DNA, the CDR3 is TGCGCCAGCAGCTTGACGCCCAGCGTGTCCTACAATGAGCAGTTCTTC.

This clonotype was seen just once. The gene calls are TRBV28 and TRBJ2-3, with 9 bases that match TRBD1. The CDR3 contains 15 residues. Germline CDR1 reads MDHEN; CDR2 reads SYDVKM. V lost 5 bases and J lost 7; bases outside the gene matches: 10. CDR3 residues: CASSLRDRVPHTQYF. As DNA, the CDR3 is TGTGCCAGCAGTCTCCGGGACAGGGTCCCTCATACGCAGTATTTT.

A few counts support this clonotype. J is TRBJ1-2 and V is TRBV6-6; D not certain. The germline V gene has CDR1 MNHNY and CDR2 SVGAGI (reference sequence). Between the trimmed V and J ends, which lost 0 bases and 4 bases, there was a span of 9 bases. The CDR3 covers 14 residues. The DNA of the CDR3 is TGTGCCAGCAGTTACTCTACGGACTTCTATGGCTACACCTTC. This sequence encodes CASSYSTDFYGYTF.

The V gene is TRBV20-1, the J gene TRBJ1-1; D possibly corresponds to TRBD1 (6 bases). From germline, CDR1 is DFQATT and CDR2 SNEGSKA (reference sequence). V was trimmed by 5 bases and J by 3 bases, leaving 19 bases between them. This CDR3 has 15 amino acids. This CDR3 is CSAPTTGNPDTEAFF. CDR3 DNA sequence: TGCAGTGCTCCTACTACAGGGAATCCGGACACTGAAGCTTTCTTT.

This clonotype was seen a few times. V usage is TRBV10-3 and J usage is TRBJ2-7; D possibly corresponds to TRBD2 (5 bases). V was pared by 8 bases and J by 0 bases, with 11 bases between. This CDR3 has 13 amino acids. Looked up from germline, CDR1 is ENHRY and CDR2 is SYGVKD. CDR3 in DNA: TGTGCCATCCTAGCCACAAACTCCTACGAGCAGTACTTC. Its protein product is CAILATNSYEQYF.

V usage is TRBV5-5 and J usage is TRBJ2-5; TRBD1 is a possible D gene (5 bases). The V end lost 4 bases, the J end lost 4 bases, and 14 bases lay between the germline ends. Germline assignment: CDR1 SGHKS and CDR2 YYEKEE (reference sequence). CDR3 length equals 14 residues. CDR3 sequence (DNA): TGTGCCAGCAGCGCGCAGGGTTCGGGAGAGACCCAGTACTTC. This codes for CASSAQGSGETQYF.

This clonotype occurred a few times. The rearrangement links TRBV2 to TRBJ2-3; D remains unclear. V dropped 6 bases and J dropped 0 bases, with 10 bases sitting between them. This CDR3 spans 14 amino acids. The germline V gene has CDR1 SNHLY and CDR2 FYNNEI. The DNA for the CDR3 is TGTGCCAGCAGGAACGGACCGAGCACAGATACGCAGTATTTT. Protein sequence: CASRNGPSTDTQYF. The full variable domain, in which reference TRBV2 and TRBJ2-3 provide the parts outside the CDR3, is EPEVTQTPSHQVTQMGQEVILRCVPISNHLYFYWYRQILGQKVEFLVSFYNNEISEKSEIFDDQFSVERPDGSNFTLKIRSTKLEDSAMYFCASRNGPSTDTQYFGPGTRLTVL.

This chain joins TRBV10-3 and TRBJ2-7; the D gene could be TRBD1 or TRBD2 (5 bases each). CDR1 is ENHRY, CDR2 SYGVKD, per germline. The CDR3 spans 21 residues. V was trimmed by 0 bases and J by 11 bases, leaving 38 bases between them. CDR3 in DNA: TGTGCCATCAGTGAGTCTAATCCAACAGGACCACCGGGACCGGTATTTAAAGGGGAGTACTTC. This codes for CAISESNPTGPPGPVFKGEYF.

The chain carries TRBV4-1 and TRBJ2-2; 7 bases match TRBD2. V was clipped by 2 bases and J by 0 bases; unmatched bases: 6. The CDR3 covers 17 residues. Per the germline V gene, CDR1 is MGHRA and CDR2 is YSYEKL. CDR3 sequence: CASSQFPLAANTGELFF. CDR3 DNA sequence: TGCGCCAGCAGCCAATTCCCCCTAGCGGCGAACACCGGGGAGCTGTTTTTT.

This clonotype has more than one count but fewer than ten. The chain recombines TRBV4-3 with TRBJ2-3, with D perhaps TRBD1 (5 bases). This CDR3 has 15 amino acids. V lost 0 bases, J lost 4 bases, and 11 bases lay in between. CDR1 and CDR2 from the germline V gene are LGHNA and YSLEER. CDR3 in amino acids: CASSQDRQGPDTQYF. CDR3 coding DNA: TGCGCCAGCAGCCAAGATCGTCAGGGCCCAGATACGCAGTATTTT.

V is TRBV5-5 and J is TRBJ2-1, with 9 nucleotides matching TRBD1. The CDR3 runs 15 residues. V gave up 2 bases and J gave up 9 bases; unmatched junction bases: 9. Germline CDR1 reads SGHKS; CDR2 reads YYEKEE (reference sequence). Here the CDR3 reads CASSFVPTGGGEQFF. CDR3 DNA sequence: TGTGCCAGCAGCTTCGTCCCGACAGGGGGTGGTGAGCAGTTCTTC.

This clonotype is medium-sized by share. This chain uses TRBV27 with TRBJ2-6; 9 bases are a match to TRBD1. Germline trimming cut 5 bases from V and 4 bases from J; bases unmatched to any gene: 15. The CDR3 loop spans 19 amino acids. Germline CDR1 and CDR2: MNHEY and SMNVEV (reference sequence). The CDR3 sequence is CASSMWGDRVEWGANVLTF. Written as DNA, the CDR3 is TGTGCCAGCAGTATGTGGGGGGACAGGGTCGAATGGGGGGCCAACGTCCTGACTTTC.

The J gene is TRBJ1-3, the V gene TRBV15, with D perhaps TRBD1 (5 bases). The CDR3 spans 14 residues. The germline gives CDR1 LNHNV, CDR2 YYDKDF (reference sequence). Trimming removed 0 bases at V and 11 bases at J, with 14 bases between. In DNA form, the CDR3 reads TGTGCCACCAGCAGAGATCGGGGGACGTGGCCCATATATTTT. Translated, it gives CATSRDRGTWPIYF. The variable domain in full, with the rest retrieved from reference TRBV15 and TRBJ1-3, is DAMVIQNPRYQVTQFGKPVTLSCSQTLNHNVMYWYQQKSSQAPKLLFHYYDKDFNNEADTPDNFQSRRPNTSFCFLDIRSPGLGDTAMYLCATSRDRGTWPIYFGEGSWLTVV.

This clonotype has at least ten counts. The chain has TRBV5-1 and TRBJ2-7, with 8 bases matching TRBD1. The CDR3 consists of 15 residues. Losses at the gene ends were 4 bases for V and 4 bases for J; bases not matched to a gene: 10. Looked up from germline, CDR1 is SGHRS and CDR2 is YFSETQ. CDR3 residues: CASSPGTGLEYEQYF. The CDR3 DNA is TGCGCCAGCAGCCCTGGGACAGGATTAGAATACGAGCAGTACTTC.

This clonotype has just one count. J is TRBJ1-3 and V is TRBV7-2; the D gene is possibly TRBD1 (6 bases). V was shortened by 4 bases and J by 2 bases, with 12 bases between the two germline ends. Per germline, CDR1 SGHTA and CDR2 FQGNSA. This CDR3 has 15 residues. CDR3 amino acids: CASSSQQGTGNTIYF. In nucleotides, the CDR3 is TGTGCCAGCAGCTCCCAGCAGGGGACTGGAAACACCATATATTTT.

This clonotype showed up just a few times. The rearrangement joins TRBV7-2 to TRBJ2-7; the match to TRBD2 covers 10 bases. J gave up 0 bases and V 5 bases, and 7 bases lay outside the gene matches. The CDR3 covers 16 residues. Germline CDR1 reads SGHTA; CDR2 reads FQGNSA. The CDR3 DNA sequence: TGTGCCAGCAGCGAGGGACTAGCGCTTAGCTCCTACGAGCAGTACTTC. Protein product: CASSEGLALSSYEQYF.

This clonotype was seen a few times. This sequence joins TRBV20-1 and TRBJ1-1, with a possible D match to TRBD1 (6 bases). Germline CDR1 and CDR2: DFQATT and SNEGSKA (reference sequence). V was pared by 3 bases and J by 0 bases, with 8 bases between. The CDR3 is made up of 13 amino acids. The CDR3 loop reads CSARDSLNTEAFF. CDR3 coding DNA: TGCAGTGCTAGGGACAGTTTGAACACTGAAGCTTTCTTT.

The rearrangement uses TRBV6-2 or TRBV6-3 and TRBJ1-5; D is unresolved. The CDR3 extends over 15 amino acids. Trimming took off 7 bases at V and 3 bases at J, with 16 bases between the two ends. In germline, CDR1 is MNHEY, CDR2 SVGEGT. The CDR3 spells CASNRGGITNQPQHF. CDR3 DNA sequence: TGTGCCAGCAACCGGGGAGGGATTACCAATCAGCCCCAGCATTTT.

The gene calls are TRBV6-5 and TRBJ2-3, with TRBD1 matching 7 bases. The CDR3 has 16 amino acids. After removal of 5 bases from V and 2 bases from J, the junction contained 10 bases not matched to a gene. Germline assignment: CDR1 MNHEY and CDR2 SVGAGI. The DNA for the CDR3 is TGTGCCAGCAGTCTTAGCCCACAGGGGTACACAGATACGCAGTATTTT. Translating gives CASSLSPQGYTDTQYF.